This entry features one TCR beta chain sequence. The record originates from a study of blood T cell repertoires in COVID-19. Turning to the study itself: From T cells, B-cell-depleted T cells, or PBMCs came the material, which was cDNA or gDNA.

The CDR3 extends over 13 amino acids. Per the germline V gene, CDR1 is MNHEY and CDR2 is SVGAGI. After removal of 5 bases from V and 7 bases from J, the junction contained 5 bases not matched to a gene. TCRdb's copy holds only in-frame clones and misses some; the assay was immunoSEQ multiplex PCR. The table records around 250,000 clones, around 86% of them present only once. The study drew participants aged roughly 18 to 89 years from approximately 23 US areas. Sequencing was carried out using PBMCs or T cells enriched from blood (not recorded which). The receptor's source is a woman aged 50 to 60 who had recovered from COVID-19. This sequence joins TRBV6-5 and TRBJ1-2; 9 bases are a match to TRBD1. DNA of the CDR3: TGTGCCAGCAGTCAGTGGGACAGGGTTGGCTACACCTTC. This gives the protein CASSQWDRVGYTF.